This T cell receptor (beta chain) derives from a study of T cell repertoires in cytomegalovirus infection. Study-wide findings and caveats: Individuals carrying CMV plus the relevant HLA were identified by cumulative frequency of public TCR beta families.

Between the trimmed V and J ends, which lost 1 base and 6 bases, there was a span of 8 bases. Germline V gene lookup returns CDR1 SGHTA and CDR2 FQGNSA. The length of the CDR3 is 13 residues. TCRdb analysed the reads with MiXCR anew, one entry per CDR3 protein. The table includes around 430,000 distinct CDR3 sequences, under 55% detected once. On this clonotype: Its target is unknown.

The receptor comes from a human donor in good health (CMV status not recorded). Some clones in this sample may be carry-over from other donors' samples. The sequenced sample was cultured PBMCs, obtained from culture after CMV antigen stimulation. The rearrangement joins TRBV7-2 to TRBJ2-3; D gene unclear. The CDR3: CASSLGRLDTQYF. CDR3 coding DNA: TGTGCCAGCAGCTTAGGCCGCCTGGATACGCAGTATTTT.